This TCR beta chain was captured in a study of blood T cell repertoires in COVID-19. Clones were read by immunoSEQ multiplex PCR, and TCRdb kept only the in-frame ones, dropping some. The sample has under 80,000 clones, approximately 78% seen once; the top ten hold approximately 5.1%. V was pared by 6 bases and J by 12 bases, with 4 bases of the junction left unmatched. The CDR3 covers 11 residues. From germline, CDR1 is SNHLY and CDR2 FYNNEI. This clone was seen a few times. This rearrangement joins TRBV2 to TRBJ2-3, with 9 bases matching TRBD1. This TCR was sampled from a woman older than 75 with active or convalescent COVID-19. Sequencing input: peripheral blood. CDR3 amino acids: CASSPGQGQYF. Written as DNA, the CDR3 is TGTGCCAGCAGCCCGGGACAGGGACAGTATTTT.